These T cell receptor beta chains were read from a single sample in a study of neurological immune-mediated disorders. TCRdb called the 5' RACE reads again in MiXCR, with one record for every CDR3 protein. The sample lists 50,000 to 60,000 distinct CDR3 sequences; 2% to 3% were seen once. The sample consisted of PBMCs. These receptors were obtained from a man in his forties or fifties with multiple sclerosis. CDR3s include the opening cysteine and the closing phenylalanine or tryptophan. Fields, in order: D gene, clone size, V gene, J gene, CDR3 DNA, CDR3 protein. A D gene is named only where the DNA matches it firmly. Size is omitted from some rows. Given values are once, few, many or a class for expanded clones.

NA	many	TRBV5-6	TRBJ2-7	TGTGCCAGCAGCTTGTTAAGGGGAACCTACGAGCAGTACTTC	CASSLLRGTYEQYF
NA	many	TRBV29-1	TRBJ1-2	TGCAGCGTTGCCCTTTTCTATGGCTACACCTTC	CSVALFYGYTF
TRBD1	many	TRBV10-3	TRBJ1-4	TGTGCCACAAGGACAGGGAGTAATGAAAAACTGTTTTTT	CATRTGSNEKLFF
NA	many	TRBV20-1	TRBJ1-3	TGCAGTGTCGCGGGACACCCGGGTCGAAGCTCTGGAAACACCATATATTTT	CSVAGHPGRSSGNTIYF
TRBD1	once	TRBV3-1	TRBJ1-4	TGTGCCAGCAGCCGGGACAGGGCGGAAAAACTGTTTTTT	CASSRDRAEKLFF
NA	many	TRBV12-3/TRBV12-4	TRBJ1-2	TGTGCCAGCAGTAGGGGACGGACGCTTCGCTATGGCTACACCTTC	CASSRGRTLRYGYTF
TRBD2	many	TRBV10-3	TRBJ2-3	TGTGCCATCAGTGATTCCGGGACTAGCAGGTCAGATACGCAGTATTTT	CAISDSGTSRSDTQYF
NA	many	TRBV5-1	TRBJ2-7	TGCGCCAGCAGCTTGGTTCGGGGTTACGAGCAGTACTTC	CASSLVRGYEQYF
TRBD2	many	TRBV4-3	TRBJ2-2	TGCGCCAGCAGCCCAGGACTAGCGTATTACACCGGGGAGCTGTTTTTT	CASSPGLAYYTGELFF
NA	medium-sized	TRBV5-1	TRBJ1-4	TGCGCCAGCAGCTTGACGGGGTCTGGGCAACAGGAAAAACTGTTTTTT	CASSLTGSGQQEKLFF
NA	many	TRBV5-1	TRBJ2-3	TGCGCCAGCAGCCTGAGGGGGGTCCCCACAGATACGCAGTATTTT	CASSLRGVPTDTQYF
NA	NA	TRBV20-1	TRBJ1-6	TGCAGTGCTAGTTACGGGGGACCCCTCCACTTT	CSASYGGPLHF
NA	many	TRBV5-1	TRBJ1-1	TGCGCCAGCAGCCCGTCCGGGGGCCCCACTGAAGCTTTCTTT	CASSPSGGPTEAFF
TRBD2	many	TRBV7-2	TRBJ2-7	TGTGCCAGCAGCCCCCGGGCGGGGGCCTACGAGCAGTACTTC	CASSPRAGAYEQYF
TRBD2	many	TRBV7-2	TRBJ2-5	TGTGCCAGCAGAACCAGCGGGGGTGCCGAGACCCAGTACTTC	CASRTSGGAETQYF
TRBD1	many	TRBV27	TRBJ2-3	TGTGCCAGCACCCAAGGGGGCTCCACGATAGATACGCAGTATTTT	CASTQGGSTIDTQYF
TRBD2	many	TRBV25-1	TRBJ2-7	TGTGCCGGGGGTAGGAGCGGGGGTTCCGAGCAGTACTTC	CAGGRSGGSEQYF
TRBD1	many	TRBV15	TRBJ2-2	TGTGCCACCAGCAGGGACAGGATTGTTTCCGGGGAGCTGTTTTTT	CATSRDRIVSGELFF
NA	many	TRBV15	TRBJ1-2	TGTGCCACCAGCAGAGATTCGGTCAGCTATGGCTACACCTTC	CATSRDSVSYGYTF
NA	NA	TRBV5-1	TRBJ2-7	TGCGACAGCAGCTCCGGGACTTTCAGCTCCTACGAGCAGTACTTC	CDSSSGTFSSYEQYF
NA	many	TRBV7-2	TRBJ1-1	TGTGCCAGCAGCTTAGCAAGGGAAGCTGAAGCTTTCTTT	CASSLAREAEAFF
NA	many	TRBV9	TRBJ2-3	TGTGCCAGCAGCCAGTTTGACCAGGACTCTAGCACAGATACGCAGTATTTT	CASSQFDQDSSTDTQYF
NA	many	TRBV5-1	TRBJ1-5	TGCGCCAGCAGCTTGGTAGTGACCGATAGCAATCAGCCCCAGCATTTT	CASSLVVTDSNQPQHF
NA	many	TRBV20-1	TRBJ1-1	TGCAGTGCTAGAGATCAAGTACAAGGGGCCCACACTGAAGCTTTCTTT	CSARDQVQGAHTEAFF
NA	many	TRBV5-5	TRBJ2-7	TGTGCCAGCAGCTTAAGAACAGTCTATCCCTACGAGCAGTACTTC	CASSLRTVYPYEQYF
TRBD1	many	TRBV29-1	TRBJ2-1	TGCAGCGTTGGACAGGGCTACAATGAGCAGTTCTTC	CSVGQGYNEQFF
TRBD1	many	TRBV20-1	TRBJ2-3	TGCAGTGCTAGTAAAGGGACAGGGAGGACAGATACGCAGTATTTT	CSASKGTGRTDTQYF
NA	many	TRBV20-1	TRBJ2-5	TGCAGTGCTAGGCCTCCAAGCGGCGAGACCCAGTACTTC	CSARPPSGETQYF
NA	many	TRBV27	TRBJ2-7	TGTGCCAGCAGTTTAAGGGGGTTAAGCTCCTACGAGCAGTACTTC	CASSLRGLSSYEQYF
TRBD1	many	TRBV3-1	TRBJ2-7	TGTGCCAGCAGCCATCGCTCCCCCGGCAGGGGGCTTACCTACGAGCAGTACTTC	CASSHRSPGRGLTYEQYF
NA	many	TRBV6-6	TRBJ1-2	TGTGCCAGCAGCTCGTGGGAAGAGACTTATGGCTACACCTTC	CASSSWEETYGYTF
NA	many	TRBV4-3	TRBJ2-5	TGCGCCAGCAGCCAAGACGGCAGGGAAGAGACCCAGTACTTC	CASSQDGREETQYF
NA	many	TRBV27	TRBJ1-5	TGTGCCAGCAGCGCCGGGATGGGGATCAATCAGCCCCAGCATTTT	CASSAGMGINQPQHF